Sequencing of this T cell receptor (beta chain) was carried out in a study of PD-1 and CTLA-4 blockade in melanoma. The CDR3 is 13 amino acids. Germline CDR1 and CDR2: SNHLY and FYNNEI. Trimming cost V 3 bases and J 12 bases, with 12 bases left between them. The data were produced by immunoSEQ multiplex PCR, yet TCRdb's version contains in-frame clones alone and is incomplete. The data hold roughly 30,000 clones, with less than 90% observed a single time. The chain links TRBV2 to TRBJ1-6; D is unclear. The sequence was collected from a human donor with melanoma. The sequences come from CD8+ T cells from peripheral blood, collected from a patient given anti-PD-1 treatment. The CDR3 reads CASSDYHPGPLHF. CDR3 sequence (DNA): TGTGCCAGCAGTGATTACCACCCGGGACCCCTCCACTTT.